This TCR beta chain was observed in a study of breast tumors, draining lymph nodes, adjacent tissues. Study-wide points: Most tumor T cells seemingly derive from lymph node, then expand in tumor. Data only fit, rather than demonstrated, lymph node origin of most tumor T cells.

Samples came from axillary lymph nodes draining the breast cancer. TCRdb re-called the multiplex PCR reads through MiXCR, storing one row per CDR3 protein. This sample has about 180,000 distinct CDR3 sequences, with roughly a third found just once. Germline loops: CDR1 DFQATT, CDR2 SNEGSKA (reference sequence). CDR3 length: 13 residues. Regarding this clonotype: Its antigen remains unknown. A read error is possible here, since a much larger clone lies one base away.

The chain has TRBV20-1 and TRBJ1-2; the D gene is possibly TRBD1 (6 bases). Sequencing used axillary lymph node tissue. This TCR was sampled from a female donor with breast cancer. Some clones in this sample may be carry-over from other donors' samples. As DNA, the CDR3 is TGCAGTGTAGGGGGACCTACTAACTATGCCTACACCTTC. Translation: CSVGGPTNYAYTF.